These T cell receptor beta chains were read from a single sample in a study of CD8 T cells in Susac syndrome. TCRdb itself ran the immunoSEQ multiplex PCR reads through MiXCR, one entry per CDR3 protein. The table has some 200,000 distinct CDR3 sequences, about 95% seen once. Sequences were obtained from CD4+ T cells from PBMCs. These receptors all stem from a human donor with multiple sclerosis. Both conserved end residues are part of each CDR3. The D gene is left open where the match is weak. Not every row has a clone size; where given, it reads once, few, many or a size class.

TRBV7-9	TRBJ2-3	16	TRBD2	NA	TGTGCCAGCATCGAACCCCCGGGGGGAAGCACAGATACGCAGTATTTT	CASIEPPGGSTDTQYF
TRBV2	TRBJ2-3	13	TRBD2	NA	TGTGCCAGCAGCTCAGCGGGGCCGGATACGCAGTATTTT	CASSSAGPDTQYF
TRBV7-8	TRBJ2-5	15	NA	NA	TGTGCCAGCAGCACCAGGTCCCTCCGGGTAGAGACCCAGTACTTC	CASSTRSLRVETQYF
TRBV18	TRBJ2-1	14	TRBD2	few	TGTGCCAGCTCACCACTGGGAGGGTATAATGAGCAGTTCTTC	CASSPLGGYNEQFF
TRBV5-6	TRBJ2-2	11	NA	NA	TGTGCCAGCAGCTGGCGCGGGGAGCTGTTTTTT	CASSWRGELFF
TRBV29-1	TRBJ2-7	11	NA	few	TGCAGCGGAGGGGATAGGTACGAGCAGTACTTC	CSGGDRYEQYF
TRBV6-1	TRBJ2-1	13	NA	NA	TGTGCCAGCAGTGAAGGGGGACTCGCCGTCTACTTCTTC	CASSEGGLAVYFF
TRBV29-1	TRBJ2-5	14	TRBD1	once	TGCAGCGCCGGGACAGGAGGGACACAAGAGACCCAGTACTTC	CSAGTGGTQETQYF
TRBV20-1	TRBJ2-5	12	TRBD1	NA	TGCAGTGCTACGGACAGGGGGGAGACCCAGTACTTC	CSATDRGETQYF
TRBV15	TRBJ2-5	13	TRBD2	NA	TGTGCCACCAGCAGAGGGACTAGCGAGACCCAGTACTTC	CATSRGTSETQYF
TRBV5-1	TRBJ1-2	14	NA	NA	TGCGCCAGCAGGAATCTAGGAGAACGCTATGGCTACACCTTC	CASRNLGERYGYTF
TRBV29-1	TRBJ1-1	12	NA	NA	TGCAGCGTTGAGGGGGAAAGGACTGAAGCTTTCTTT	CSVEGERTEAFF
TRBV30	TRBJ2-4	14	NA	NA	TGTGCCTGGAGTGAAGGACTAGCCAAAAACATTCAGTACTTC	CAWSEGLAKNIQYF
TRBV29-1	TRBJ1-1	13	TRBD1	NA	TGCAGCGTCACCGGGACAGCAGACACTGAAGCTTTCTTT	CSVTGTADTEAFF
TRBV7-6	TRBJ2-5	12	NA	NA	TGTGCCAGTAGATCGGGTAGCTTGTCCCAGTACTTC	CASRSGSLSQYF
TRBV29-1	TRBJ2-1	14	NA	NA	TGCAGCGTTGATAGTAGCGGAGCCTACAATGAGCAGTTCTTC	CSVDSSGAYNEQFF
TRBV27	TRBJ1-2	13	TRBD1	NA	TGTGCCAGCAGTACAGGGGGCAAAGATGGCTACACCTTC	CASSTGGKDGYTF
TRBV15	TRBJ1-2	14	NA	NA	TGTGCCACCAGCAGAGATCAAGGGCCCTATGGCTACACCTTC	CATSRDQGPYGYTF
TRBV30	TRBJ1-2	12	NA	NA	TGTGCCTGGACCGGAGTCAACTATGGCTACACCTTC	CAWTGVNYGYTF
TRBV5-1	TRBJ1-6	14	NA	NA	TGCGCCAGCAGCTTGGCCGGGTATGGTTCACCCCTCCACTTT	CASSLAGYGSPLHF
TRBV27	TRBJ1-4	18	TRBD1	NA	TGTGCCAGCAGTTCCTCGGCTGGGACAGGGGGGACGGGTGAAAAACTGTTTTTT	CASSSSAGTGGTGEKLFF
TRBV15	TRBJ1-2	15	NA	NA	TGTGCCACCAGCAGAGATTATAGCAGGGGCTATGGCTACACCTTC	CATSRDYSRGYGYTF
TRBV6-1	TRBJ1-1	12	NA	NA	TGTGCCAGCAGTGGGAGAGGTACTGAAGCTTTCTTT	CASSGRGTEAFF
TRBV5-4	TRBJ2-5	15	TRBD1	NA	TGTGCCACCATCAGCCGGCGAGGGGGCGATGAGACCCAGTACTTC	CATISRRGGDETQYF
TRBV15	TRBJ1-2	15	NA	NA	TGTGCCACCAGCAGGATCGAGGGAGAGGGCTATGGCTACACCTTC	CATSRIEGEGYGYTF
TRBV5-6	TRBJ1-1	13	NA	NA	TGTGCCAGCAGCTCCCCTTGGGGCATAGAAGCTTTCTTT	CASSSPWGIEAFF
TRBV24-1	TRBJ2-6	15	NA	NA	TGTGCCACCAGTGATTCCTCCTCTGGGGCCAACGTCCTGACTTTC	CATSDSSSGANVLTF
TRBV30	TRBJ2-7	13	NA	NA	TGTGCCTGGAGTGGGGCTGAAGCGCTCGAGCAGTACTTC	CAWSGAEALEQYF
TRBV27	TRBJ2-3	15	NA	NA	TGTGCCAGCAGTTTATCGTACCGGCAGGGAGGACCGCAGTATTTT	CASSLSYRQGGPQYF
TRBV9	TRBJ2-7	14	TRBD1	NA	TGTGCCAGCAGCGTAGCGGCAGGGGGCTACGAGCAGTACTTC	CASSVAAGGYEQYF
TRBV29-1	TRBJ2-1	15	NA	NA	TGCAGCGTTGAAGATCGAGGGCGAAACTACAATGAGCAGTTCTTC	CSVEDRGRNYNEQFF
TRBV29-1	TRBJ1-5	13	TRBD1	NA	TGCAGCGTCCTGACAGGGGGAAGTCAGCCCCAGCATTTT	CSVLTGGSQPQHF
TRBV9	TRBJ1-2	16	NA	NA	TGTGCCAGCAGCTTAGGTATGCAGAGAGCTAACTATGGCTACACCTTC	CASSLGMQRANYGYTF
TRBV20-1	TRBJ1-2	14	TRBD1	NA	TGCAGTGCTCCTAAGGGGACAGGGAACTATGGCTACACCTTC	CSAPKGTGNYGYTF
TRBV28	TRBJ2-3	14	TRBD2	NA	TGTGCCAGCAACGGACTAGCGGGCACAGATACGCAGTATTTT	CASNGLAGTDTQYF
TRBV29-1	TRBJ1-5	13	NA	NA	TGCAGCGGGGGATGGGGTGAGGGACAGCCCCAGCATTTT	CSGGWGEGQPQHF
TRBV5-1	TRBJ2-2	16	NA	NA	TGCGCCAGCAGCCCTTCGGGACGGGCGAACACCGGGGAGCTGTTTTTT	CASSPSGRANTGELFF
TRBV18	TRBJ2-5	14	TRBD2	NA	TGTGCCAGTCGGACTAGCGGGACGAGAGAGACCCAGTACTTC	CASRTSGTRETQYF
TRBV30	TRBJ2-1	15	NA	NA	TGTGCCTGGAGGCCCCGGGTAGCGGTTTACAATGAGCAGTTCTTC	CAWRPRVAVYNEQFF
TRBV9	TRBJ2-3	13	NA	once	TGTGCCAGCGGGCTAGTGAGTACAGATACGCAGTATTTT	CASGLVSTDTQYF
TRBV4-1	TRBJ2-1	15	TRBD1	once	TGCGCCAGCAGCCAAGTGGGACAGGGTCGAGATGAGCAGTTCTTC	CASSQVGQGRDEQFF
TRBV3-1	TRBJ2-1	18	NA	NA	TGTGCCAGCAGCCAACCTAGGTCGGGACTCCTCCGGGCCAATGAGCAGTTCTTC	CASSQPRSGLLRANEQFF
TRBV10-3	TRBJ2-7	14	NA	NA	TGTGCCATCAGTGAGAGGCCAGTTACTGACGAGCAGTACTTC	CAISERPVTDEQYF
TRBV3-1	TRBJ2-7	14	NA	NA	TGTGCCAGCAGCCCCCCCGGACTGGTCCACGAGCAGTACTTC	CASSPPGLVHEQYF
TRBV30	TRBJ1-1	15	NA	NA	TGTGCCTGGAGTCGTATTGGCAGCCTGAACACTGAAGCTTTCTTT	CAWSRIGSLNTEAFF
TRBV28	TRBJ2-5	13	NA	NA	TGTGCCAGCAGGCGGTCTAGCTGGGAGACCCAGTACTTC	CASRRSSWETQYF
TRBV11-2	TRBJ2-7	15	TRBD2	NA	TGTGCCAGCAGCTTAGGTTTTAGCGGGTCCTACGAGCAGTACTTC	CASSLGFSGSYEQYF
TRBV5-4	TRBJ2-7	16	NA	once	TGTGCCAGCAGCCAGGACGTGGGCCAAACCCCCTACGAGCAGTACTTC	CASSQDVGQTPYEQYF
TRBV28	TRBJ1-5	11	NA	few	TGTGCCAGCAGTTGGAATCAGCCCCAGCATTTT	CASSWNQPQHF
TRBV29-1	TRBJ1-1	11	NA	NA	TGCAGCGTTGAAGGGAACACTGAAGCTTTCTTT	CSVEGNTEAFF
TRBV20-1	TRBJ1-1	15	TRBD1	NA	TGCAGTGCAAGAGTAGCTGGGACAGGGAACACTGAAGCTTTCTTT	CSARVAGTGNTEAFF
TRBV18	TRBJ1-1	13	NA	NA	TGTGCCAGCTCACCACAGGGAGCCACTGAAGCTTTCTTT	CASSPQGATEAFF
TRBV12-3/TRBV12-4	TRBJ1-2	14	NA	NA	TGTGCCAGCAGTTTTGCCGGGTTCGGTATGGGCTACACCTTC	CASSFAGFGMGYTF
TRBV3-1	TRBJ2-7	15	TRBD2	NA	TGTGCCAGCAGCTCTACTAGCGGAGCGAGGTACGAGCAGTACTTC	CASSSTSGARYEQYF
TRBV5-1	TRBJ2-5	15	TRBD1	NA	TGCGCCAGCAGCTTGGATGGCAGGGGGTTAGAGACCCAGTACTTC	CASSLDGRGLETQYF
TRBV15	TRBJ2-7	20	TRBD2	NA	TGTGCCACCAGCAGAGATCTGGCGGGCCCCTCGCGGGAGAGCTCCTACGAGCAGTACTTC	CATSRDLAGPSRESSYEQYF